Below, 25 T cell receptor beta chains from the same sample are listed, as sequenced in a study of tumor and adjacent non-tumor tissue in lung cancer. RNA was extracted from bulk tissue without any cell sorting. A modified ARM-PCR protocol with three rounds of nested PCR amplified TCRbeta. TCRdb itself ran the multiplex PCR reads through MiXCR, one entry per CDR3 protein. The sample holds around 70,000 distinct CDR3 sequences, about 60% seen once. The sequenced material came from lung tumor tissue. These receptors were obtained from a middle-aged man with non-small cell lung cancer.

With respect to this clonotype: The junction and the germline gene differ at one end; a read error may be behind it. CDR3 DNA sequence: TGTGCCAGCACAGACAAGAACACCTGGGAGCTCTTTTTT. Translation: CASTDKNTWELFF. V and J are TRBV4-2 and TRBJ2-2; D is possibly TRBD2 (5 bases). The length of the CDR3 is 13 residues. Germline CDR1 LGHNA, CDR2 YNFKEQ.

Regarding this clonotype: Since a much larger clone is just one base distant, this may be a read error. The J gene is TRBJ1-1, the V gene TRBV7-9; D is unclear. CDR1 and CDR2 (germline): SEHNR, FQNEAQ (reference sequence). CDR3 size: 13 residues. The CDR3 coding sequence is TGTGCCAGCACGTCAAGCATGAACACTGAAACTTTCTTT. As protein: CASTSSMNTETFF.

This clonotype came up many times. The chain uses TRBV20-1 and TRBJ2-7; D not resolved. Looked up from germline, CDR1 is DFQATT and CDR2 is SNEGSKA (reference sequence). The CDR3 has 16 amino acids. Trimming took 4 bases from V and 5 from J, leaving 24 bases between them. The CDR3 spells CSATPLASSTRNEQYF. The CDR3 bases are TGCAGTGCTACTCCACTTGCATCGTCCACTCGGAACGAGCAGTACTTC.

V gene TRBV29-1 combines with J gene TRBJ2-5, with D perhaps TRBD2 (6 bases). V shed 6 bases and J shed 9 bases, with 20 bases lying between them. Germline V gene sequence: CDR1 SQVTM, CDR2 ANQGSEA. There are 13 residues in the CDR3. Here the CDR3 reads CSVEKATPGAQYF. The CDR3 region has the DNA TGCAGCGTGGAAAAAGCTACCCCGGGGGCCCAGTACTTC.

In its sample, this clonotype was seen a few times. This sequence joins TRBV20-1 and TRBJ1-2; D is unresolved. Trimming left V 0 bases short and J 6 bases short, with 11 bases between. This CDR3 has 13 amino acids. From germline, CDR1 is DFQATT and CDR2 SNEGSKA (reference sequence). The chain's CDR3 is CSAREQLDHGYTF. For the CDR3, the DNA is TGCAGTGCTAGAGAGCAGCTTGATCATGGCTACACCTTC.

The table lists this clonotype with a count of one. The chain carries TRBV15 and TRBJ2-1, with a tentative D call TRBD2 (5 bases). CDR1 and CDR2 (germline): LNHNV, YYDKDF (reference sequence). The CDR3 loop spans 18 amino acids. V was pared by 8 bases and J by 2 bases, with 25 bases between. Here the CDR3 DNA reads TGTGCCACCGGCACCGGGCCTAGCAGGAGGAATACCTACAATGAGCAGTTCTTC. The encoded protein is CATGTGPSRRNTYNEQFF.

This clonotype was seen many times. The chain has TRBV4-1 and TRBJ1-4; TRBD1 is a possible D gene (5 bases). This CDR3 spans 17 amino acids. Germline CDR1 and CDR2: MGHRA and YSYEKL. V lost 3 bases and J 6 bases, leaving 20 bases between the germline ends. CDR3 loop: CASSHPQSQGGDEKLFF. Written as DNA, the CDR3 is TGCGCCAGCAGCCACCCTCAGTCCCAGGGCGGAGATGAAAAACTGTTTTTT.

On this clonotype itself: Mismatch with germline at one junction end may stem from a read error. This CDR3 reads CASSYADVSYEQYF. The CDR3 DNA reads TGTGCTAGCAGTTACGCGGACGTGTCATACGAGCAGTACTTC. The rearrangement uses TRBV6-5 and TRBJ2-7; D is undetermined. CDR1 and CDR2 from the germline V gene are MNHEY and SVGAGI. CDR3 length equals 14 residues.

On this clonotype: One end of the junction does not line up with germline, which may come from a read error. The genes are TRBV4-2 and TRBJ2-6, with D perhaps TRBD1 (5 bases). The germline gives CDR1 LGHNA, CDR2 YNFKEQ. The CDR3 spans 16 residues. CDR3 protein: CVSSQGPGLGANVLTF. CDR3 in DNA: TGTGTCAGCAGCCAAGGGCCAGGGTTAGGGGCCAACGTCCTGACTTTC.

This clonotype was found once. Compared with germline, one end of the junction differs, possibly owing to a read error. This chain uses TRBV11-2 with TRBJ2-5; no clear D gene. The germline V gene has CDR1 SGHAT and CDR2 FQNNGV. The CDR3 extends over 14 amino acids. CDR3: CASSPEWAFETHYF. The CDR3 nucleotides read TGTGCCAGCAGCCCCGAGTGGGCCTTCGAGACCCACTACTTC.

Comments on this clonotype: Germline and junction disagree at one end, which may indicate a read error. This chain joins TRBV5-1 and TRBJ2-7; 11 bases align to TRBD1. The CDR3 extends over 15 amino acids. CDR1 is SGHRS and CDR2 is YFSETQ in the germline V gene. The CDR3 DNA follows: TGCGCCTGCAGCCGAGCCGGGACAGGGGGCTACGAGCAGTACTTC. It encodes CACSRAGTGGYEQYF. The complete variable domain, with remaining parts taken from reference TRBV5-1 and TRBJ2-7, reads KAGVTQTPRYLIKTRGQQVTLSCSPISGHRSVSWYQQTPGQGLQFLFEYFSETQRNKGNFPGRFSGRQFSNSRSEMNVSTLELGDSALYLCACSRAGTGGYEQYFGPGTRLTVT.

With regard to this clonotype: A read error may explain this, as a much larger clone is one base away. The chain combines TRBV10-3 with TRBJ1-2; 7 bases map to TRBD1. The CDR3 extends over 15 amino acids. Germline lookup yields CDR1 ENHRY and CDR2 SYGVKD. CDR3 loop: CAIRFGQDLNYGNTF. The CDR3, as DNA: TGTGCCATCAGATTTGGACAGGATCTCAACTATGGCAACACCTTC.

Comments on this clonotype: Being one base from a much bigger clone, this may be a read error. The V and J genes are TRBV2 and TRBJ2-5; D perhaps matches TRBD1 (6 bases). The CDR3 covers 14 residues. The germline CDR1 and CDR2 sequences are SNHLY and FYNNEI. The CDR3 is CVSSEGGNQETQYF. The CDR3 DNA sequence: TGTGTCAGCAGTGAAGGGGGAAACCAAGAGACCCAGTACTTC.

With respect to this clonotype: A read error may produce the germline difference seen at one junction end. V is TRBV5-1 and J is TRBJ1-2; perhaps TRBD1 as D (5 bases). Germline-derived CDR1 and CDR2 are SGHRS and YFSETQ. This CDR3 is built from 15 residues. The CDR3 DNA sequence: TGCGCCAGCAGCCATCGGGACGGGGGGACTTATGGCCACACCTTC. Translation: CASSHRDGGTYGHTF.

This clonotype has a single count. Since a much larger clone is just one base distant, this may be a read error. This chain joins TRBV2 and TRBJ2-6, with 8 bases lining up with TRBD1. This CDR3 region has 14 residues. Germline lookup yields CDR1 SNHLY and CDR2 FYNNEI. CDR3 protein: CASGQGSGANVLIF. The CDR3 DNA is TGTGCCAGTGGACAGGGATCTGGGGCCAACGTCCTGATTTTC. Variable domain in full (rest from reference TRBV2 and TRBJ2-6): EPEVTQTPSHQVTQMGQEVILRCVPISNHLYFYWYRQILGQKVEFLVSFYNNEISEKSEIFDDQFSVERPDGSNFTLKIRSTKLEDSAMYFCASGQGSGANVLIFGAGSRLTVL.

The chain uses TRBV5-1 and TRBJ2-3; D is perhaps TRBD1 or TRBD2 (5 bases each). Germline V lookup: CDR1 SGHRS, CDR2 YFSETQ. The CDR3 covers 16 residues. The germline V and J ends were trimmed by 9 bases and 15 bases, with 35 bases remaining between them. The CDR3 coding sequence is TGCGCCAACAGACGGGAAGGGGCGAAAAGCACAGATAAGCAATATTTT. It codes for CANRREGAKSTDKQYF.

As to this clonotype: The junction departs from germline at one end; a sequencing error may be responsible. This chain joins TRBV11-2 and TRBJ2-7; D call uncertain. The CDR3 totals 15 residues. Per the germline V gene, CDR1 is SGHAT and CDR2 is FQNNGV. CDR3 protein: CTSSLVAVSSYEQYF. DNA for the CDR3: TGTACCAGCAGCTTAGTGGCCGTTAGCTCCTACGAGCAGTACTTC.

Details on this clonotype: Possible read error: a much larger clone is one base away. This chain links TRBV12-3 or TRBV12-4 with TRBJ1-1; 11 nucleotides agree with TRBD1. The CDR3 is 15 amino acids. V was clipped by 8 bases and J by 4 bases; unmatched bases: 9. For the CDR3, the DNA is TGTGCCAGCGCCCATAGGGGGACAGGGGGCACTGAAGCTTTCTTT. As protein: CASAHRGTGGTEAFF.

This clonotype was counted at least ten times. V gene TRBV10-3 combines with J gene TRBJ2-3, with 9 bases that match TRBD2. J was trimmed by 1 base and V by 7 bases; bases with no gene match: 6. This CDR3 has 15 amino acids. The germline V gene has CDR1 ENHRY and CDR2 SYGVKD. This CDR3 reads CAIKAGGKGTDTQYF. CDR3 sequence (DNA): TGTGCCATCAAAGCGGGGGGAAAGGGCACAGATACGCAGTATTTT.

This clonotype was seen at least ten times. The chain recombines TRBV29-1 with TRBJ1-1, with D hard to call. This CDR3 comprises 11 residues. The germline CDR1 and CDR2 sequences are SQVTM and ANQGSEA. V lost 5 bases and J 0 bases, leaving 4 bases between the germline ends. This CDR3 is CSVSVNTEAFF. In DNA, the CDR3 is TGCAGCGTTTCGGTGAACACTGAAGCTTTCTTT.

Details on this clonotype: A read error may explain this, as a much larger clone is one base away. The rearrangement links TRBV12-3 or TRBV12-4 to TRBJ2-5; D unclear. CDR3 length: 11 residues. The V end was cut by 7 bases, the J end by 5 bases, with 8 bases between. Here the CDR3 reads CASNSVETQYF. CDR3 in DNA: TGTGCCAGCAATTCCGTTGAGACCCAGTACTTC.

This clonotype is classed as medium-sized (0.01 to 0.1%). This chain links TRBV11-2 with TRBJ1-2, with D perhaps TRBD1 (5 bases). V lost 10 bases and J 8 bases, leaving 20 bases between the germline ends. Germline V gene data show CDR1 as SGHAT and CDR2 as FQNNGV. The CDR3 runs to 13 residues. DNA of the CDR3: TGTGCCACCGTCACGCCGGGGGGAGGGGGCTACACCTTC. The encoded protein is CATVTPGGGGYTF. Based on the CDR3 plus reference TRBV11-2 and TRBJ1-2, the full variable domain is EAGVAQSPRYKIIEKRQSVAFWCNPISGHATLYWYQQILGQGPKLLIQFQNNGVVDDSQLPKDRFSAERLKGVDSTLKIQPAKLEDSAVYLCATVTPGGGGYTFGSGTRLTVV.

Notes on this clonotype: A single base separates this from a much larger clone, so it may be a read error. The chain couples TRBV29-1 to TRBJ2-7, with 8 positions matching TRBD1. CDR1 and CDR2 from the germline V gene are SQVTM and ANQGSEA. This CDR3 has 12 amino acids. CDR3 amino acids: CRVAQGAYEQYF. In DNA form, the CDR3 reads TGCAGAGTTGCCCAGGGGGCTTACGAGCAGTACTTC.

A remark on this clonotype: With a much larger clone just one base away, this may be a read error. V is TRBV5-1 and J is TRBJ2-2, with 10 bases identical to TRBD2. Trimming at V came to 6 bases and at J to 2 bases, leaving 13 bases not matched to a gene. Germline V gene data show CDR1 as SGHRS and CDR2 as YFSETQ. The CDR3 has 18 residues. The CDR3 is CASNAGLAEGLNTGELFF. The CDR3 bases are TGCGCCAGCAACGCCGGACTAGCGGAGGGACTAAACACCGGGGAGCTGTTTTTT.

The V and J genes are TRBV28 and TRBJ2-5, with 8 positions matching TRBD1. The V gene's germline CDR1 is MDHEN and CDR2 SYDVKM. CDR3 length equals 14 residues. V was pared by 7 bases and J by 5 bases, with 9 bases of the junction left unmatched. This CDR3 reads CASTEGQGRETQYF. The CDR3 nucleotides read TGTGCCAGCACTGAAGGACAGGGAAGGGAGACCCAGTACTTC. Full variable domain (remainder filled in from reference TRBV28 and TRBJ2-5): DVKVTQSSRYLVKRTGEKVFLECVQDMDHENMFWYRQDPGLGLRLIYFSYDVKMKEKGDIPEGYSVSREKKERFSLILESASTNQTSMYLCASTEGQGRETQYFGPGTRLLVL.